This T cell receptor beta chain originates from a study of a mutant IDH1 vaccine in newly diagnosed glioma. Study context: Previous care, which was radiotherapy, temozolomide, or both, most often involved both.

Time point described: baseline, week 1 (first vaccination visit). Treatment in this sample: pre-vaccination baseline after standard-of-care therapy. On this clone: No antigen is known for it. Distinct nucleotide sequences in the sample also encode this CDR3.

Study-wide points: No link was apparently found between pseudoprogression and changes in top peripheral T cell clonotypes.

Clones were sequenced by immunoSEQ multiplex PCR, and TCRdb holds only the in-frame ones, with some missing. This sample has tens of thousands of clones, with roughly 85% found just once. This specimen was PBMCs, taken from a glioma patient treated with radiotherapy, temozolomide or both. This receptor was taken from a man between 40 and 49 years old with glioma.

Written as DNA, the CDR3 is TGCGCCAGCAGCTTGGTGGCGGGAGTGAACACCGGGGAGCTGTTTTTT. Translated, it gives CASSLVAGVNTGELFF. The V gene is TRBV5-1, the J gene TRBJ2-2; TRBD2 matches at 7 bases. J lost 1 base, V lost 0 bases, and 3 bases had no gene match. This CDR3 spans 16 amino acids. The V gene's germline CDR1 is SGHRS and CDR2 YFSETQ.